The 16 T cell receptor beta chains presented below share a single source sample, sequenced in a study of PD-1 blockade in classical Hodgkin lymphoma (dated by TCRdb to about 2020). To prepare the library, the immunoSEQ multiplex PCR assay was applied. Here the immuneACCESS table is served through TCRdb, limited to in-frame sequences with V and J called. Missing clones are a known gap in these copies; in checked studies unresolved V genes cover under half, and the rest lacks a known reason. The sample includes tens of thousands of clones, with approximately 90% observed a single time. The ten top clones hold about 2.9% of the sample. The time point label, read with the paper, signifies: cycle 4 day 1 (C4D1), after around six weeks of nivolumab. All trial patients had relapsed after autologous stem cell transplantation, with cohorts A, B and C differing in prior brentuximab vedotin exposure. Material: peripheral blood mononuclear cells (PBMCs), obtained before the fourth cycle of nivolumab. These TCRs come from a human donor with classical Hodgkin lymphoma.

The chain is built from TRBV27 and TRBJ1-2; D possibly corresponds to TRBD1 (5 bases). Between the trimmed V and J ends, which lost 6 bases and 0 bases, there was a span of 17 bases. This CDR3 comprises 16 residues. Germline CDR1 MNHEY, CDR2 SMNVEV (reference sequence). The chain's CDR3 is CASRQTQGISNYGYTF. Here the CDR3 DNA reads TGTGCCAGCAGGCAGACGCAGGGAATCTCTAACTATGGCTACACCTTC.

This chain's CDR3 is CASGTGGMETQYF. In DNA, the CDR3 is TGCGCCAGCGGGACAGGGGGTATGGAGACCCAGTACTTC. The chain carries TRBV10-1 and TRBJ2-5; 11 bases are a match to TRBD1. CDR3 length: 13 residues. Per the germline V gene, CDR1 is WNHNN and CDR2 is SYGVQD (reference sequence). J was trimmed by 5 bases and V by 8 bases; bases with no gene match: 4.

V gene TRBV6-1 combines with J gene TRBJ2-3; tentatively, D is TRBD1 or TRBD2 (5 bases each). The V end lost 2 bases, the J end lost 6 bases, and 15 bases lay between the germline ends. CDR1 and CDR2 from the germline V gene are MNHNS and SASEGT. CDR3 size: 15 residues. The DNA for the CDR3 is TGTGCCAGCAGTGAAAACGAGGGGCCGGCTGATACGCAGTATTTT. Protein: CASSENEGPADTQYF.

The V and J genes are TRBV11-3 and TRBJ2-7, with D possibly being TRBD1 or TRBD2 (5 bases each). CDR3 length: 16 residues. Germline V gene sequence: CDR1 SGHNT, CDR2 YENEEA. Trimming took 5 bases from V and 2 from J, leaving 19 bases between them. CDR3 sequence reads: CASSLRTGTAPYEQYF. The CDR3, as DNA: TGTGCCAGCAGCCTCCGAACCGGGACGGCCCCCTACGAGCAGTACTTC. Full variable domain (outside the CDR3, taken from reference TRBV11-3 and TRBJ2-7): EAGVVQSPRYKIIEKKQPVAFWCNPISGHNTLYWYLQNLGQGPELLIRYENEEAVDDSQLPKDRFSAERLKGVDSTLKIQPAELGDSAVYLCASSLRTGTAPYEQYFGPGTRLTVT.

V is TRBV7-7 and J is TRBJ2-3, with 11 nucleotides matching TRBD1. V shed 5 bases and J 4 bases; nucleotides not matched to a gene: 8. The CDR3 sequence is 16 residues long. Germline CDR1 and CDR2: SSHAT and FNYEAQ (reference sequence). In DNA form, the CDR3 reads TGTGCCAGCAGCCCCTCCGGGACAGGGGGGGCAGATACGCAGTATTTT. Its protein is CASSPSGTGGADTQYF.

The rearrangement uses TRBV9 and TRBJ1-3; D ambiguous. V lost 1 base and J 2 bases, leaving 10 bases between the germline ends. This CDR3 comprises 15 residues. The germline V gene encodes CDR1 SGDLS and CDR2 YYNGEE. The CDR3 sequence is CASSVSRGTGNTIYF. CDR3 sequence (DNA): TGTGCCAGCAGCGTAAGCAGAGGTACTGGAAACACCATATATTTT.

The CDR3 sequence: CASSRDRKDYEQYF. CDR3 coding DNA: TGTGCCAGCAGCCGGGACAGGAAGGACTACGAGCAGTACTTC. This chain uses TRBV7-2 with TRBJ2-7; 8 bases fit TRBD1. The trim removed 5 bases at V and 3 bases at J, leaving 6 bases unmatched. This CDR3 is built from 14 residues. The germline V gene encodes CDR1 SGHTA and CDR2 FQGNSA. The entire variable domain, with the rest obtained from reference TRBV7-2 and TRBJ2-7, is as follows: GAGVSQSPSNKVTEKGKDVELRCDPISGHTALYWYRQSLGQGLEFLIYFQGNSAPDKSGLPSDRFSAERTGGSVSTLTIQRTQQEDSAVYLCASSRDRKDYEQYFGPGTRLTVT.

The CDR3, as DNA: TGTGCCAGCAGCTTAGGACAGGGTGTATTTCAGCCCCAGCATTTT. Translation: CASSLGQGVFQPQHF. The V call is TRBV7-6, the J call TRBJ1-5; 7 bases are shared with TRBD1. Germline V lookup: CDR1 SGHVS, CDR2 FNYEAQ. J lost 6 bases, V lost 1 base, and 6 bases had no gene match. The CDR3 runs 15 residues.

The CDR3: CASTRDRDRFF. For the CDR3, the DNA is TGTGCCAGCACCAGAGACAGGGATCGGTTCTTC. The genes are TRBV5-6 and TRBJ2-1; TRBD1 aligns across 7 bases. This CDR3 region has 11 residues. Germline CDR1 reads SGHDT; CDR2 reads YYEEEE. V trimming: 6 bases; J trimming: 15 bases; junction bases outside the gene matches: 9.

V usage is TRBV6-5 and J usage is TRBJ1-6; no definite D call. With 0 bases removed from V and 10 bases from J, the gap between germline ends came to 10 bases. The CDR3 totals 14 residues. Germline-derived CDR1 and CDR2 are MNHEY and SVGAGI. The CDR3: CASSYSSASSPLHF. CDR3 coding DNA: TGTGCCAGCAGTTACTCGTCCGCCTCCTCACCCCTCCACTTT.

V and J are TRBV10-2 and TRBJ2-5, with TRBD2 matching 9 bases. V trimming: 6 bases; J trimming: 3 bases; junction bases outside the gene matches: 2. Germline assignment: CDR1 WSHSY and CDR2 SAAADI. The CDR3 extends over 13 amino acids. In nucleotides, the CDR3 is TGCGCCAGCAGGATAGCGGGGGAAGAGACCCAGTACTTC. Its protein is CASRIAGEETQYF.

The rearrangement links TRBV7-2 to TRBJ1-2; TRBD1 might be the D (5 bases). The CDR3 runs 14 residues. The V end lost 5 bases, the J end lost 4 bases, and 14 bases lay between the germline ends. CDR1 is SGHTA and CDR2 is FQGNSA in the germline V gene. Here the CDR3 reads CASSIGAMSYGYTF. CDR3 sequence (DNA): TGTGCCAGCAGCATAGGGGCAATGAGCTATGGCTACACCTTC. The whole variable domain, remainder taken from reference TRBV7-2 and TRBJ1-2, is GAGVSQSPSNKVTEKGKDVELRCDPISGHTALYWYRQSLGQGLEFLIYFQGNSAPDKSGLPSDRFSAERTGGSVSTLTIQRTQQEDSAVYLCASSIGAMSYGYTFGSGTRLTVV.

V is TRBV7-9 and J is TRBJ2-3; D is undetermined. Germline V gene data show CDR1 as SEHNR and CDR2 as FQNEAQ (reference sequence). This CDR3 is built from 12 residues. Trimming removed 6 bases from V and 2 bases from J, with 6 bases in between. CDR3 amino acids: CASRYLTDTQYF. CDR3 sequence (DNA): TGTGCCAGCAGATACCTCACAGATACGCAGTATTTT. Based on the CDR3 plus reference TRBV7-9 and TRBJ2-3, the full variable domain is DTGVSQNPRHKITKRGQNVTFRCDPISEHNRLYWYRQTLGQGPEFLTYFQNEAQLEKSRLLSDRFSAERPKGSFSTLEIQRTEQGDSAMYLCASRYLTDTQYFGPGTRLTVL.

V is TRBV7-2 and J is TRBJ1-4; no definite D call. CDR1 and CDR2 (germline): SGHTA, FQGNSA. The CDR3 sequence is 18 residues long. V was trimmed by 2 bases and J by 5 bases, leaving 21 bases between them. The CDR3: CASSLSRSGSGGNEKLFF. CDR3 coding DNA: TGTGCCAGCAGCTTAAGCCGATCTGGTTCGGGAGGGAATGAAAAACTGTTTTTT.

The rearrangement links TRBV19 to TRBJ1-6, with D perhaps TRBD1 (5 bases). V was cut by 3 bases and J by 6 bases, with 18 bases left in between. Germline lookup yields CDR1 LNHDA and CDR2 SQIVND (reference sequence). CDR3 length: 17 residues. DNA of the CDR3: TGTGCCAGTAGTATCCTTTTGATCCTCGGGGGTAATTCACCCCTCCACTTT. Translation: CASSILLILGGNSPLHF.

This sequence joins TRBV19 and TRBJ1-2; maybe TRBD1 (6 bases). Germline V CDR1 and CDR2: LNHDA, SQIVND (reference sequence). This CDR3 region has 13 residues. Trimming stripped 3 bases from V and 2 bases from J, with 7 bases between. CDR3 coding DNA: TGTGCCAGTAGTATGCAGGGGAACTATGGCTACACCTTC. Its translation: CASSMQGNYGYTF.